The 8 T cell receptor beta chains given below trace back to one sample, sequenced in a study of cytomegalovirus exposure and HLA in healthy donors. Researchers ran the PCR with 60 Vbeta and 13 Jbeta primers. Sequencing used immunoSEQ multiplex PCR; TCRdb keeps in-frame clones, though not all of them. Of roughly 84,000 clones in the sample, 70% to 80% are singletons; the top ten hold roughly an eighth. The sequenced sample consisted of PBMCs. Source of these receptors: a human donor in good health.

The V gene is TRBV25-1, the J gene TRBJ1-2; unclear D gene. The length of the CDR3 is 12 residues. CDR1 MGHDK and CDR2 SYGVNS come from the germline V gene. V gave up 3 bases and J gave up 8 bases, with 10 bases separating them. The CDR3 here is CASSEFISGYTF. In DNA, the CDR3 is TGTGCCAGCAGTGAGTTCATTAGCGGCTACACCTTC.

The chain is built from TRBV7-2 and TRBJ1-1; D is ambiguous. The V and J ends lost 2 bases and 4 bases respectively, with 5 bases between them. CDR3 size: 12 residues. From germline, CDR1 is SGHTA and CDR2 FQGNSA. This CDR3 is CASSLSGTEAFF. The CDR3 coding sequence is TGTGCCAGCAGCTTATCGGGCACTGAAGCTTTCTTT.

The chain recombines TRBV6-4 with TRBJ1-1; D remains unclear. The CDR3 spans 13 residues. Germline lookup yields CDR1 MRHNA and CDR2 SNTAGT. V was trimmed by 0 bases and J by 3 bases, leaving 5 bases between them. The CDR3 region has the DNA TGTGCCAGCAGTGACTCTCGGGACACTGAAGCTTTCTTT. Translating gives CASSDSRDTEAFF.

The rearrangement uses TRBV7-9 and TRBJ1-5; a possible D gene is TRBD1 (5 bases). V was clipped by 5 bases and J by 7 bases, with 15 bases between them. The length of the CDR3 is 14 residues. Looked up from germline, CDR1 is SEHNR and CDR2 is FQNEAQ (reference sequence). CDR3 bases: TGTGCCAGCAGCCCGACAGCCCTTGGGCAGCCCCAGCATTTT. Translating it yields CASSPTALGQPQHF.

The chain carries TRBV13 and TRBJ1-3; D gene ambiguous. V shed 0 bases and J shed 2 bases, with 11 bases lying between them. Germline V gives CDR1 PRHDT, CDR2 FYEKMQ (reference sequence). The CDR3 runs 16 residues. The CDR3 protein is CASSLGYREAGNTIYF. The CDR3 bases are TGTGCCAGCAGCTTAGGGTACAGAGAAGCTGGAAACACCATATATTTT.

The chain couples TRBV30 to TRBJ1-4; D ambiguous. The CDR3 has 13 residues. Trimming removed 3 bases from V and 4 bases from J, with 9 bases in between. Germline V gene lookup returns CDR1 GTSNPN and CDR2 SVGIG (reference sequence). The CDR3 DNA is TGTGCCTGGAGCTCGGGGTTTAATGAAAAACTGTTTTTT. Protein: CAWSSGFNEKLFF.

For this clone: The junction differs from germline at one of its ends, possibly a read error. The chain employs TRBV30 and TRBJ2-2; 7 bases align to TRBD1. CDR3 size: 14 residues. Germline CDR1 GTSNPN, CDR2 SVGIG (reference sequence). This chain's CDR3 is CGWDPTGSTGELFF. The CDR3 nucleotides read TGTGGCTGGGACCCGACAGGGTCCACCGGGGAGCTGTTTTTT.

The CDR3 coding sequence is TGCGCCAGCAGCCCGACCTGGACAGGTCGGGTCGAGCAGTACTTC. This codes for CASSPTWTGRVEQYF. This chain uses TRBV4-1 with TRBJ2-7, with 7 bases aligning to TRBD1. This CDR3 region has 15 residues. CDR1 is MGHRA and CDR2 is YSYEKL in the germline V gene. With V trimmed by 4 bases and J by 6 bases, 12 bases remained unmatched.